This passage covers 7 T cell receptor beta chains from one sample sequenced in a study of beta chain features in type 1 diabetes. Expressed TCRB transcripts got sequenced, as all isolated RNA was reverse transcribed. Using immunoSEQ multiplex PCR, the repertoire was profiled, and TCRdb retains in-frame clones only, with some absent. The sample yields fewer than 550,000 clones, 11% seen once. The specimen was naive CD4+ T cells from blood. All receptors derive from a woman younger than 35 in good health.

This clone was seen a few times. The J gene is TRBJ2-7, the V gene TRBV14; D ambiguous. The CDR3 consists of 12 residues. Germline V gene sequence: CDR1 SGHDN, CDR2 FVKESK. Trimming left V 1 base short and J 2 bases short, with 3 bases between. The CDR3 DNA follows: TGTGCCAGCAGCCAAGGAGCCTACGAGCAGTACGTC. Residues: CASSQGAYEQYV.

The sample holds a few counts of this clone. The chain joins TRBV19 to TRBJ2-3; 8 positions match TRBD1. The CDR3 is 14 amino acids. The V segment lost 6 bases and the J segment 3 bases; nucleotides outside the gene matches: 5. From germline, CDR1 is LNHDA and CDR2 SQIVND (reference sequence). Here the CDR3 DNA reads TGTGCCAGTAGCGGACAGGGCGTTACAGATACGCAGTATTTT. Its protein is CASSGQGVTDTQYF.

The rearrangement links TRBV4-2 to TRBJ2-3, with 9 bases identical to TRBD2. The V gene's germline CDR1 is LGHNA and CDR2 YNFKEQ. The length of the CDR3 is 15 residues. The V and J ends lost 3 bases and 2 bases, in that order; junction bases with no gene match: 3. The CDR3 here is CASSHLAGNTDTQYF. CDR3 bases: TGTGCCAGCAGCCATCTAGCGGGGAACACAGATACGCAGTATTTT.

This clone was seen a few times. The rearrangement links TRBV7-2 to TRBJ2-7; 8 nucleotides align to TRBD2. Germline-derived CDR1 and CDR2 are SGHTA and FQGNSA. The CDR3 spans 14 residues. V was clipped by 3 bases and J by 3 bases; unmatched bases: 4. The CDR3 protein is CASSFSGVVYEQYF. The CDR3 region has the DNA TGTGCCAGCAGCTTTAGCGGGGTCGTCTACGAGCAGTACTTC.

About this clone: Other DNA sequences in the same sample also yield this CDR3. The chain links TRBV20-1 to TRBJ2-4; D is unclear. This CDR3 has 11 residues. Trimming cost V 6 bases and J 0 bases, with 3 bases left between them. Looked up from germline, CDR1 is DFQATT and CDR2 is SNEGSKA (reference sequence). Written as DNA, the CDR3 is TGCAGTGCCTTAGCCAAAAACATTCAGTACTTC. This codes for CSALAKNIQYF.

This clone was found a few times. The V gene is TRBV18, the J gene TRBJ2-7; perhaps TRBD2 as D (5 bases). CDR1 is KGHSH and CDR2 is LQKENI in the germline V gene. With 3 bases removed from V and 3 bases from J, the gap between germline ends came to 12 bases. CDR3 length equals 14 residues. CDR3 in DNA: TGTGCCAGCTCACCGCGGGCAGCGGACTACGAGCAGTACTTC. The encoded protein is CASSPRAADYEQYF.

In DNA, the CDR3 is TGTGCCAGCAGCCAGCCAGGGGACTACGCGAACACCGGGGAGCTGTTTTTT. Translated: CASSQPGDYANTGELFF. The chain joins TRBV13 to TRBJ2-2; a weak D match, TRBD2 (7 bases). Germline V CDR1 and CDR2: PRHDT, FYEKMQ (reference sequence). Trimming left V 5 bases short and J 0 bases short, with 16 bases between. The CDR3 totals 17 residues.